This TCR beta chain was recorded in a study of CD8 T cells in Susac syndrome. This clonotype has a single count. The CDR3 runs to 13 residues. The V end was cut by 6 bases, the J end by 9 bases, with 15 bases between. CDR1 and CDR2 (germline): MDHEN, SYDVKM. The RNA, about 0.5 to 1 ug, was put through reverse transcription using random hexamers. Across 54 Vbeta and 13 Jbeta, immunoSEQ multiplex PCR amplified TCR beta CDR3. TCRdb re-derived calls from the immunoSEQ multiplex PCR reads in MiXCR, one entry per CDR3 protein. The sample lists about 76,000 distinct CDR3 sequences, about 91% occurring once. TEMRA cells were enriched by FACS, and CD4+ and CD8+ T cells were negatively isolated.

This TCR was recovered from a human donor with multiple sclerosis. The chain joins TRBV28 to TRBJ2-1; tentatively, D is TRBD2 (6 bases). Sequencing was performed on CD8+ T cells from PBMCs. The CDR3 loop reads CASSNGSPGEQFF. The CDR3 DNA sequence: TGTGCCAGCAGCAACGGGAGTCCTGGTGAGCAGTTCTTC.